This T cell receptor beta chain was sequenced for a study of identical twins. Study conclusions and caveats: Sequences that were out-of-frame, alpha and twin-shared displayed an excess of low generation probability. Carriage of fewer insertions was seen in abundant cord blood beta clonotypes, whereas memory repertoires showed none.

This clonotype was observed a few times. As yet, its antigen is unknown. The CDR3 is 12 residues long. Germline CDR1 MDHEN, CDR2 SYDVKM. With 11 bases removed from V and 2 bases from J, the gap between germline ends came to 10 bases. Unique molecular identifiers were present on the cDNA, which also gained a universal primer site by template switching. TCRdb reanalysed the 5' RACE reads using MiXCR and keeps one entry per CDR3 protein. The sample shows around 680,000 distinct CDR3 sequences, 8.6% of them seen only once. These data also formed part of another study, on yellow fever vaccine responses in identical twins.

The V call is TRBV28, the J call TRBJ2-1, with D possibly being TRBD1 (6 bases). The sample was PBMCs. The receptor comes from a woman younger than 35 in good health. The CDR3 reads CALQGPYNEQFF. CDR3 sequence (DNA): TGTGCCCTACAGGGCCCCTACAATGAGCAGTTCTTC. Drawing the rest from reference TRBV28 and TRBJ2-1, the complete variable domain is DVKVTQSSRYLVKRTGEKVFLECVQDMDHENMFWYRQDPGLGLRLIYFSYDVKMKEKGDIPEGYSVSREKKERFSLILESASTNQTSMYLCALQGPYNEQFFGPGTRLTVL.